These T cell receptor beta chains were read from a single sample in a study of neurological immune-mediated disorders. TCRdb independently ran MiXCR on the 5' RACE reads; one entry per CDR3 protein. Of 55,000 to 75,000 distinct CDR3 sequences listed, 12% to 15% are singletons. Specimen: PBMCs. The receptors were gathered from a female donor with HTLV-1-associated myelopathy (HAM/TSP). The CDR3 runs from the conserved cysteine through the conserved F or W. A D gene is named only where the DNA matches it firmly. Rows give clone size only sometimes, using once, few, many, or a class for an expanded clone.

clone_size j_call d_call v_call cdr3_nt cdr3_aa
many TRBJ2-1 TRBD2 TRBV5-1 TGCGCCAGCAGCTTATTCAGCGGGGGGCGCAATGAGCAGTTCTTC CASSLFSGGRNEQFF
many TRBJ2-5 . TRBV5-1 TGCGCCAGCAGCTTGGGGGGGAGCCAAGAGACCCAGTACTTC CASSLGGSQETQYF
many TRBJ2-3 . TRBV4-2 TGTGCCAGCAGCCAAGGGGTCGGTATGGGCACAGATACGCAGTATTTT CASSQGVGMGTDTQYF
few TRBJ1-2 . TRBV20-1 TGCAGTGCTAGGGGCGGCCTGAACTATGGCTACACCTTC CSARGGLNYGYTF
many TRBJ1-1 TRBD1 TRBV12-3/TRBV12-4 TGTGCCAGCAGTTTAGCCACCGGGACAGGGGGCACTGAAGCTTTCTTT CASSLATGTGGTEAFF
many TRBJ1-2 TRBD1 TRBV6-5 TGTGCCAGCAGCCGACAGGGTTATGGCTACACCTTC CASSRQGYGYTF
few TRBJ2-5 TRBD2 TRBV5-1 TGCGCCAGCAGCTTTGGGACTAGCGGGGCCCAAGAGACCCAGTACTTC CASSFGTSGAQETQYF
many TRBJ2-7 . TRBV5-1 TGCGCCAGCAGCTTGGACAGGGCCCCCCAGTACTTC CASSLDRAPQYF
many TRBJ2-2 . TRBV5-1 TGCGCCAGCAGCCCTCTGCTGGACGCGAACACCGGGGAGCTGTTTTTT CASSPLLDANTGELFF
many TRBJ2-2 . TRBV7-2 TGTGCCAGCAGCACGGACATTACGAACACCGGGGAGCTGTTTTTT CASSTDITNTGELFF
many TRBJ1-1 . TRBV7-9 TGTGCCAGCGGGGGCGGGGGGGGAGTCCCTGAAGCTTTCTTT CASGGGGGVPEAFF
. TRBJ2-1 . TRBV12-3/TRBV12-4 TGTGTCAGCAGTCCTCGATCAGGAATTTCGAGCTCCTACAATGAGCAGTTCTTC CVSSPRSGISSSYNEQFF
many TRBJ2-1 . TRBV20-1 TGCAGTGCTAGTGGGCGGGGATTCTACAATGAGCAGTTCTTC CSASGRGFYNEQFF
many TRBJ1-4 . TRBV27 TGTGCCAGCAGTTCAAAAACAACTAATGAAAAACTGTTTTTT CASSSKTTNEKLFF
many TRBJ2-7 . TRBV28 TGTGCCAGCAGTTTAATGGCAACTGTCTACGAGCAGTACTTC CASSLMATVYEQYF
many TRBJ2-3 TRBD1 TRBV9 TGTGCCAGCAGTGAAGCTGGGACAGTAGATACGCAGTATTTT CASSEAGTVDTQYF